Listed below are T cell receptor beta chains from one sample, sequenced in a study of Ad26.COV2.S vaccination and SARS-CoV-2 variants. TCRdb's table, derived via immunoSEQ multiplex PCR, lists solely in-frame clones and lacks some. The sample carries tens of thousands of clones, 82% recorded once. This specimen was peripheral blood, taken after recovery from COVID-19. The receptors originated from a human donor who had recovered from COVID-19. Both conserved end residues are part of each CDR3. D genes are given only for firm matches. For some rows the clone size is stated as once, few or many, or as a class when expanded; others skip it.

d_call,clone_size,j_call,v_call,cdr3_aa,cdr3_nt
NA,NA,TRBJ2-5,TRBV5-6,CASRALLAEETQYF,TGTGCCAGCAGAGCCCTACTAGCTGAAGAGACCCAGTACTTC
NA,few,TRBJ2-7,TRBV27,CASSRTGREQYF,TGTGCCAGCAGCAGAACAGGGAGGGAGCAGTACTTC
NA,NA,TRBJ2-7,TRBV7-2,CASSLRGSGVSYEQYF,TGTGCCAGCAGCTTAAGAGGCAGCGGAGTCTCCTACGAGCAGTACTTC
NA,NA,TRBJ2-7,TRBV5-5,CASSFYPHREQYF,TGTGCCAGCAGCTTTTACCCCCATAGGGAGCAGTACTTC
NA,few,TRBJ1-2,TRBV6-5,CASFDRTGYTF,TGTGCCAGCTTTGACAGAACTGGCTACACCTTC
TRBD2,NA,TRBJ2-1,TRBV7-2,CASSSPAASGSGHEQFF,TGTGCCAGCAGCTCCCCGGCCGCGAGCGGGAGCGGCCATGAGCAGTTCTTC
NA,NA,TRBJ1-1,TRBV11-2,CASSSRTENTEAFF,TGTGCCAGCAGCTCCCGGACGGAGAACACTGAAGCTTTCTTT
TRBD2,few,TRBJ2-7,TRBV5-1,CASSDSSGRGYEQYF,TGCGCCAGCAGCGATTCTAGCGGGAGGGGGTACGAGCAGTACTTC
TRBD1,NA,TRBJ2-7,TRBV7-6,CASSLGRTGTGASYEQYF,TGTGCCAGCAGCTTAGGACGAACCGGGACAGGGGCCTCCTACGAGCAGTACTTC
NA,once,TRBJ1-5,TRBV7-8,CASSLDAGRSYSQPQHF,TGTGCCAGCAGCTTAGATGCAGGGAGGTCTTACAGTCAGCCCCAGCATTTT
NA,NA,TRBJ2-1,TRBV28,CASSFRGGYNEQFF,TGTGCCAGCAGTTTTAGGGGCGGGTACAATGAGCAGTTCTTC
TRBD1,once,TRBJ1-5,TRBV9,CASSPGQGLYSNQPQHF,TGTGCCAGCAGCCCAGGACAGGGGTTATATAGCAATCAGCCCCAGCATTTT
NA,NA,TRBJ2-7,TRBV6-1,CASSELFALTVSSYEQYF,TGTGCCAGCAGTGAACTGTTTGCGCTTACGGTGAGCTCCTACGAGCAGTACTTC
NA,many,TRBJ2-7,TRBV28,CASSLYFPGVEQYF,TGTGCCAGCAGTTTATATTTTCCAGGGGTCGAGCAGTACTTC
TRBD1,NA,TRBJ1-2,TRBV9,CASSPRQGLIGYTF,TGTGCCAGCAGCCCCCGACAGGGATTGATCGGCTACACCTTC
NA,NA,TRBJ1-2,TRBV18,CASSPGTDYGYTF,TGTGCCAGCTCACCAGGGACGGACTATGGCTACACCTTC
TRBD1,NA,TRBJ1-5,TRBV4-1,CASSQDGTGGNQPQHF,TGCGCCAGCAGCCAAGATGGGACAGGGGGCAATCAGCCCCAGCATTTT
TRBD1,NA,TRBJ2-3,TRBV18,CASSPGQGTTDTQYF,TGTGCCAGCTCACCGGGACAGGGGACGACAGATACGCAGTATTTT
NA,NA,TRBJ1-2,TRBV4-2,CASSQGGSYGYTF,TGTGCCAGCAGCCAAGGGGGATCCTATGGCTACACCTTC
NA,NA,TRBJ2-1,TRBV21-1,CASSKNHPGTSGTYNEQFF,TGTGCCAGCAGCAAAAACCATCCTGGGACTAGCGGAACCTACAATGAGCAGTTCTTC
NA,NA,TRBJ2-2,TRBV11-1,CASSFWGNTGELFF,TGTGCCAGCAGCTTTTGGGGGAACACCGGGGAGCTGTTTTTT
TRBD1,NA,TRBJ1-1,TRBV27,CASSRTAGGAAEAFF,TGTGCCAGCAGTCGAACCGCAGGGGGCGCCGCTGAAGCTTTCTTT
NA,NA,TRBJ1-2,TRBV9,CASSVGSINGYTF,TGTGCCAGCAGCGTCGGTAGCATCAATGGCTACACCTTC
NA,few,TRBJ1-2,TRBV12-3/TRBV12-4,CASTSLRGYGYTF,TGTGCCAGCACCTCCCTGCGGGGCTATGGCTACACCTTC
TRBD2,NA,TRBJ2-7,TRBV7-2,CASSFRVGLAPIAYEQYF,TGTGCCAGCAGCTTTAGGGTGGGACTAGCACCGATAGCCTACGAGCAGTACTTC
TRBD1,NA,TRBJ1-1,TRBV5-4,CASSQIQGMNTEAFF,TGTGCCAGCAGCCAAATACAGGGGATGAACACTGAAGCTTTCTTT
TRBD1,once,TRBJ1-2,TRBV2,CASSPNPGTAGYTF,TGTGCCAGCAGCCCCAACCCCGGGACAGCTGGCTACACCTTC
NA,NA,TRBJ2-1,TRBV5-5,CASSFATSYNEQFF,TGTGCCAGCAGCTTTGCGACATCCTACAATGAGCAGTTCTTC
NA,NA,TRBJ1-6,TRBV6-1,CASSGLNSPLHF,TGTGCCAGCAGCGGATTGAATTCACCCCTCCACTTT
TRBD1,NA,TRBJ1-4,TRBV9,CASSLGQGRKKLFF,TGTGCCAGCAGTCTTGGACAGGGGCGTAAAAAACTGTTTTTT
NA,NA,TRBJ2-3,TRBV7-5,CVRSPLGGEIGDTQYF,TGTGTCAGAAGTCCTTTAGGTGGGGAAATTGGGGATACGCAGTATTTT
NA,NA,TRBJ2-1,TRBV15,CATSRDRGVYNEQFF,TGTGCCACCAGCAGAGATAGGGGGGTTTACAATGAGCAGTTCTTC
NA,few,TRBJ2-1,TRBV21-1,CASSTKASPTINEQFF,TGTGCCAGCAGCACCAAAGCCTCACCTACTATCAATGAGCAGTTCTTC
TRBD1,NA,TRBJ2-3,TRBV4-1,CASSQTGTAVSSATDTQYF,TGCGCCAGCAGCCAAACCGGGACAGCTGTTAGCTCCGCCACAGATACGCAGTATTTT
NA,NA,TRBJ1-3,TRBV4-2,CASSQDGGSGNTIYF,TGTGCCAGCAGCCAAGATGGGGGGTCTGGAAACACCATATATTTT